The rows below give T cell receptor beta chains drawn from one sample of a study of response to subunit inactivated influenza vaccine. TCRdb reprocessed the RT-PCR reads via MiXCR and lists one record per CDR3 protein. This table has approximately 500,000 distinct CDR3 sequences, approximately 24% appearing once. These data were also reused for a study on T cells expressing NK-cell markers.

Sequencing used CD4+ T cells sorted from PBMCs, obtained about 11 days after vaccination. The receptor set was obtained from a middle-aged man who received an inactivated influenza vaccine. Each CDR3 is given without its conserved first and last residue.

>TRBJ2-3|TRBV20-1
SGDRGVEDTQY
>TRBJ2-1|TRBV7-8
ASSRRGTNEQF
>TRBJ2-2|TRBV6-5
ASSHRDRGSGGELF
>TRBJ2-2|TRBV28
ASSGGPMNTGELF
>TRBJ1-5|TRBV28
ASSPGLHQPQH
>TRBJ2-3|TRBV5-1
ASSGGGPVTDTQY
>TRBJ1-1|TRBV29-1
SARTGMNTEAF
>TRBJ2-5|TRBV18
ASSLQTGQETQY
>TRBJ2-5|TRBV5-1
ASSLVACPKETQY
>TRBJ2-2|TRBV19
ASSMDGFTNTGELF
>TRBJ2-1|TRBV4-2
ASSQETSENNEQF
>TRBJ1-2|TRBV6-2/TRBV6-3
ASSFDRGPRSYT
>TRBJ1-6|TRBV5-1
ASSSGTGGTLALH
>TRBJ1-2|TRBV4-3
ASSQVTAGAFGYT
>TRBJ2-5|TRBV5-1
ASSLAPAGAGETQY
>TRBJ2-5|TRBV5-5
ASGVPGRAQETQY
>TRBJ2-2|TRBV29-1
SVRTAANTGELF
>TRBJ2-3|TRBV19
ASSTGLAGLSAADTQY
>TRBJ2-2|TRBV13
ASSLEGALPGELF
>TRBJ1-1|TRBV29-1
SVFGTANTEAF
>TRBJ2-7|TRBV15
ATSRDPAGAYEQY
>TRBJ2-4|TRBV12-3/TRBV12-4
ASSPTGAGIAKNIQY
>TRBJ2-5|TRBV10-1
ASSESGTGDWAKETQY
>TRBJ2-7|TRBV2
ASSELAPGVPCEQY
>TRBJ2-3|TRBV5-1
ASSLTGISDLGTQY